The 18 T cell receptor beta chains below all came from one sample that was sequenced in a study of regulatory T cells in long-lasting Graves disease. TCR beta libraries were built with iRepertoire HTBI primers and Arm-PCR of CDR3 regions. TCRdb independently ran MiXCR on the multiplex PCR reads; one entry per CDR3 protein. The data hold around 250,000 distinct CDR3 sequences, with approximately 16% observed a single time. Sample time point: newly diagnosed GD, antithyroid drugs for less than 3 months. The TCR library was made from RNA that had been extracted from PBMCs in TRIzol. The sequences come from peripheral blood mononuclear cells (PBMCs), collected at new diagnosis, from a patient treated with antithyroid drugs. The receptors were gathered from a female donor with Graves disease.

This clonotype was seen ten or more times. Written as DNA, the CDR3 is TGTGCCAGCAGCCAACAGGGAGAGACTGGCTACACCTTC. It translates to CASSQQGETGYTF. The chain carries TRBV3-1 and TRBJ1-2, with D perhaps matching TRBD1 (5 bases). Germline V gene sequence: CDR1 LGHDT, CDR2 YNNKEL (reference sequence). The V and J ends lost 2 bases and 7 bases respectively, with 11 bases between them. CDR3 length equals 13 residues. Drawing the rest from reference TRBV3-1 and TRBJ1-2, the complete variable domain is DTAVSQTPKYLVTQMGNDKSIKCEQNLGHDTMYWYKQDSKKFLKIMFSYNNKELIINETVPNRFSPKSPDKAHLNLHINSLELGDSAVYFCASSQQGETGYTFGSGTRLTVV.

The chain is built from TRBV7-2 and TRBJ2-7; a weak D match, TRBD1 (5 bases). Germline V gene lookup returns CDR1 SGHTA and CDR2 FQGNSA. Trimming took 0 bases from V and 3 from J, leaving 21 bases between them. There are 18 residues in the CDR3. The CDR3, as DNA: TGTGCCAGCAGCTTAGCAGGGCTATTTCGGACACGAATCTACGAGCAGTACTTC. Its protein product is CASSLAGLFRTRIYEQYF.

This clonotype was seen many times. The chain combines TRBV7-8 with TRBJ2-3, with D unclear. Germline values: CDR1 SGHVS, CDR2 FQNEAQ. The CDR3 spans 13 residues. Trimming cost V 3 bases and J 6 bases, with 10 bases left between them. CDR3 DNA sequence: TGTGCCAGCAGCTTCGGATTTCGGGATACGCAGTATTTT. It yields the protein CASSFGFRDTQYF.

Remarks on this clonotype: One base separates it from a far larger clone, so it is likely a read error. The rearrangement uses TRBV11-2 and TRBJ2-1; D may correspond to TRBD1 or TRBD2 (5 bases each). The CDR3 spans 17 residues. Germline lookup yields CDR1 SGHAT and CDR2 FQNNGV. DNA of the CDR3: TGTGCCAGCAGCTTAGTTCGGGACGCGTCAGGAACGGAGACCCTGTACTTC. Protein: CASSLVRDASGTETLYF.

The table lists this clonotype with many counts. V is TRBV4-1 and J is TRBJ1-2; D not resolved. Trimming shortened V by 1 base and J by 7 bases, and 13 bases separated the two germline ends. Germline V gives CDR1 MGHRA, CDR2 YSYEKL. CDR3 length: 14 amino acids. CDR3 in amino acids: CASSQVGGMAGYTF. In DNA, the CDR3 is TGCGCCAGCAGCCAAGTGGGCGGGATGGCTGGCTACACCTTC.

V gene TRBV11-1 combines with J gene TRBJ1-1; D is ambiguous. Germline V lookup: CDR1 SGHAT, CDR2 FQDESV (reference sequence). V was cut by 6 bases and J by 5 bases, with 13 bases left in between. There are 13 residues in the CDR3. CDR3 in DNA: TGTGCCAGCAGTTTTTATACACTGACTGAAGCTTTCTTT. Amino acid sequence: CASSFYTLTEAFF.

This clonotype was recorded a few times. The chain joins TRBV6-5 to TRBJ2-3; weak D call: TRBD2 (5 bases). With 3 bases removed from V and 2 bases from J, the gap between germline ends came to 9 bases. The CDR3 extends over 14 amino acids. Germline V gives CDR1 MNHEY, CDR2 SVGAGI. The CDR3: CASSYGEFTDTQYF. CDR3 DNA: TGTGCCAGCAGTTATGGGGAGTTCACAGATACGCAGTATTTT.

This clonotype was observed at least ten times. This chain connects TRBV7-2 to TRBJ2-1, with 11 bases that match TRBD1. The V gene's germline CDR1 is SGHTA and CDR2 FQGNSA. Trimming cost V 4 bases and J 7 bases; bases outside gene matches: 9. This CDR3 has 16 residues. CDR3 DNA: TGTGCCAGCAGCTGGGGGGGGACAGGGGGGTCGAATGAGCAGTTCTTC. Amino acids: CASSWGGTGGSNEQFF.

This clonotype has at least ten counts. V gene TRBV12-3 or TRBV12-4 combines with J gene TRBJ2-7; D call uncertain. CDR3 length: 13 amino acids. V shed 1 base and J shed 3 bases, with 7 bases lying between them. CDR3 in amino acids: CASSLEVFYEQYF. CDR3 sequence (DNA): TGTGCCAGCAGTTTAGAGGTATTCTACGAGCAGTACTTC.

This clonotype was picked up many times. This sequence joins TRBV5-4 and TRBJ2-7; 11 bases line up with TRBD2. Germline CDR1 and CDR2: SGHNT and YYREEE (reference sequence). The CDR3 is 15 amino acids. After removal of 5 bases from V and 2 bases from J, the junction contained 6 bases not matched to a gene. The CDR3 nucleotides are TGTGCCAGCAGTTACGGGACTAGCGGTACCTACGAGCAGTACTTC. Translated, it gives CASSYGTSGTYEQYF. The full variable domain, in which reference TRBV5-4 and TRBJ2-7 provide the parts outside the CDR3, is ETGVTQSPTHLIKTRGQQVTLRCSSQSGHNTVSWYQQALGQGPQFIFQYYREEENGRGNFPPRFSGLQFPNYSSELNVNALELDDSALYLCASSYGTSGTYEQYFGPGTRLTVT.

This clonotype was recorded at least ten times. The rearrangement uses TRBV4-1 and TRBJ1-1, with D possibly TRBD1 on 5 matching bases. The germline V gene encodes CDR1 MGHRA and CDR2 YSYEKL. The CDR3 runs 14 residues. V was shortened by 4 bases and J by 4 bases, with 13 bases between the two germline ends. CDR3 coding DNA: TGCGCCAGCAGCCCCAGGGATGTATTCACTGAAGCTTTCTTT. As protein: CASSPRDVFTEAFF.

This clonotype appeared once. This sequence joins TRBV20-1 and TRBJ2-7; 10 positions agree with TRBD2. The germline gives CDR1 DFQATT, CDR2 SNEGSKA (reference sequence). CDR3 length: 12 amino acids. The J segment lost 6 bases and the V segment lost 6 bases, leaving 5 bases of the junction unmatched. The CDR3 coding sequence is TGCAGTGCACCACTAGCGGGAAGCGAGCAGTACTTC. Its protein is CSAPLAGSEQYF.

This clonotype was observed a handful of times. Since a much larger clone is just one base distant, this may be a read error. This rearrangement joins TRBV12-3 or TRBV12-4 to TRBJ2-2, with D possibly being TRBD2 (5 bases). The CDR3 runs 12 residues. This chain's CDR3 is CASSANTGEPFF. In DNA form, the CDR3 reads TGTGCCAGCAGTGCGAACACCGGGGAGCCGTTTTTT.

This clonotype has at least ten counts. The chain links TRBV20-1 to TRBJ2-7, with D hard to call. This CDR3 contains 10 residues. V was trimmed by 5 bases and J by 6 bases, leaving 8 bases between them. Germline assignment: CDR1 DFQATT and CDR2 SNEGSKA (reference sequence). The CDR3 protein is CSAYTTEQYF. The CDR3 bases are TGCAGTGCTTACACGACCGAGCAGTACTTC.

V usage is TRBV29-1 and J usage is TRBJ1-1; D not certain. CDR3 length equals 13 residues. CDR1 and CDR2 from the germline V gene are SQVTM and ANQGSEA. V was clipped by 6 bases and J by 0 bases, with 11 bases between them. The CDR3 here is CSVDQIMNTEAFF. Written as DNA, the CDR3 is TGCAGCGTGGACCAAATCATGAACACTGAAGCTTTCTTT.

This clonotype was seen repeatedly, ten times or more. The CDR3 nucleotides read TGCAGTGCCGATCAGGGACAGCTGAACACTGAAGCTTTCTTT. Amino acid sequence: CSADQGQLNTEAFF. The rearrangement uses TRBV20-1 and TRBJ1-1; 7 positions match TRBD1. This CDR3 comprises 14 residues. V was pared by 6 bases and J by 0 bases, with 7 bases of the junction left unmatched. In germline, CDR1 is DFQATT, CDR2 SNEGSKA (reference sequence).

This clonotype was observed a handful of times. The rearrangement joins TRBV7-6 to TRBJ2-4; 8 bases match TRBD1. V trimming: 5 bases; J trimming: 9 bases; junction bases outside the gene matches: 6. This CDR3 is built from 13 residues. The V gene's germline CDR1 is SGHVS and CDR2 FNYEAQ. Here the CDR3 reads CASSPEQGGIQYF. DNA of the CDR3: TGTGCCAGCAGCCCAGAACAGGGGGGCATTCAGTACTTC.

This clonotype was detected many times. This chain's CDR3 is CASSFSLQETQYF. In DNA form, the CDR3 reads TGTGCCAGCAGTTTCAGCCTCCAAGAGACCCAGTACTTC. The chain combines TRBV6-2 or TRBV6-3 with TRBJ2-5; D gene unclear. V lost 4 bases, J lost 1 base, and 7 bases lay in between. Germline V lookup: CDR1 MNHEY, CDR2 SVGEGT. The CDR3 spans 13 residues.